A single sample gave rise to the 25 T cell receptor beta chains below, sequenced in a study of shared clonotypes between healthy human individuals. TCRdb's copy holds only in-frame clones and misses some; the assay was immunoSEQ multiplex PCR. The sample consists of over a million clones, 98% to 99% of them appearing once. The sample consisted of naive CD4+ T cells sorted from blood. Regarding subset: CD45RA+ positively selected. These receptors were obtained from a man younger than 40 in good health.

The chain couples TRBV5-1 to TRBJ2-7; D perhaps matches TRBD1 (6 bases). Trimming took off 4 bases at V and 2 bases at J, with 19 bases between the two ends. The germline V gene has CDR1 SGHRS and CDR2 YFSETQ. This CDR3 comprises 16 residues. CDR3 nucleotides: TGCGCCAGCAGCGCCTGGACAGATCGTTTAGCCTACGAGCAGTACTTC. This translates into CASSAWTDRLAYEQYF. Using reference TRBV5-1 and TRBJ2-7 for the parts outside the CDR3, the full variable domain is KAGVTQTPRYLIKTRGQQVTLSCSPISGHRSVSWYQQTPGQGLQFLFEYFSETQRNKGNFPGRFSGRQFSNSRSEMNVSTLELGDSALYLCASSAWTDRLAYEQYFGPGTRLTVT.

CDR3 sequence: CASSLWAGSREAFF. The CDR3 DNA reads as TGTGCCAGCAGTTTATGGGCAGGGTCGCGTGAAGCTTTCTTT. The chain is built from TRBV28 and TRBJ1-1; D might be TRBD1 (5 bases). This CDR3 spans 14 amino acids. Germline V CDR1 and CDR2: MDHEN, SYDVKM. V lost 0 bases and J lost 7, with 12 bases in between. Combining the CDR3 with reference TRBV28 and TRBJ1-1 gives the whole variable domain DVKVTQSSRYLVKRTGEKVFLECVQDMDHENMFWYRQDPGLGLRLIYFSYDVKMKEKGDIPEGYSVSREKKERFSLILESASTNQTSMYLCASSLWAGSREAFFGQGTRLTVV.

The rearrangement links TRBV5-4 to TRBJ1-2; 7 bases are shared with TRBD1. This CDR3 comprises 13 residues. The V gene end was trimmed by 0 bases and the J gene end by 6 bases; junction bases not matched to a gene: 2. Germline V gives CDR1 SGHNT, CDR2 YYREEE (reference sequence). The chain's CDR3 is CASSLGGGNGYTF. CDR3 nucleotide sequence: TGTGCCAGCAGCTTGGGAGGGGGCAATGGCTACACCTTC.

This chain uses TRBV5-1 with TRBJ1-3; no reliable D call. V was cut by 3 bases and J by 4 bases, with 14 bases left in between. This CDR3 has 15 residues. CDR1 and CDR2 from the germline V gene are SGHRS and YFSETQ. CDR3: CASSSGPLGGNTIYF. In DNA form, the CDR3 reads TGCGCCAGCAGCTCTGGGCCCCTGGGAGGAAACACCATATATTTT. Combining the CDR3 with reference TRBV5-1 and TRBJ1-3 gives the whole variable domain KAGVTQTPRYLIKTRGQQVTLSCSPISGHRSVSWYQQTPGQGLQFLFEYFSETQRNKGNFPGRFSGRQFSNSRSEMNVSTLELGDSALYLCASSSGPLGGNTIYFGEGSWLTVV.

The CDR3 here is CASSYGLPTGDTQYF. The CDR3, as DNA: TGTGCCAGCAGCTACGGACTTCCGACTGGGGATACGCAGTATTTT. The chain carries TRBV7-9 and TRBJ2-3; a weak D match, TRBD2 (5 bases). V was trimmed by 4 bases and J by 6 bases, leaving 17 bases between them. Per the germline V gene, CDR1 is SEHNR and CDR2 is FQNEAQ (reference sequence). CDR3 length: 15 residues.

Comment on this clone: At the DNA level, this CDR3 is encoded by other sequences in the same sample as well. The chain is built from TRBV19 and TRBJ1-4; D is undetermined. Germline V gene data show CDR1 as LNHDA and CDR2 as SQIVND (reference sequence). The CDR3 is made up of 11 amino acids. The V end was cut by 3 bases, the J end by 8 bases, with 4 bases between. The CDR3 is CASSMGEKLFF. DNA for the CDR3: TGTGCCAGTAGTATGGGCGAAAAACTGTTTTTT. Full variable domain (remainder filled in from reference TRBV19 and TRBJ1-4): DGGITQSPKYLFRKEGQNVTLSCEQNLNHDAMYWYRQDPGQGLRLIYYSQIVNDFQKGDIAEGYSVSREKKESFPLTVTSAQKNPTAFYLCASSMGEKLFFGSGTQLSVL.

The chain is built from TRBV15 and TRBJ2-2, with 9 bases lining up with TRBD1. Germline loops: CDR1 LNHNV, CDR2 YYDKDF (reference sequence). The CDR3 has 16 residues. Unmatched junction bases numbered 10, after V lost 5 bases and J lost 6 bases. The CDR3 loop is CATSRSGTGFAGELFF. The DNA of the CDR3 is TGTGCCACCAGCCGGTCCGGGACAGGGTTCGCCGGGGAGCTGTTTTTT.

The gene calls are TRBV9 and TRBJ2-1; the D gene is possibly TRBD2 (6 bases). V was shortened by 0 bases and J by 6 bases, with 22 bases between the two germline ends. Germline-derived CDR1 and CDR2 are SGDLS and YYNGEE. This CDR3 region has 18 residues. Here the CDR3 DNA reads TGTGCCAGCAGCGTAGCCCCCTGGCGTACGGGAGATAGCAATGAGCAGTTCTTC. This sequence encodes CASSVAPWRTGDSNEQFF. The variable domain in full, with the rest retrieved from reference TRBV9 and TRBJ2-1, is DSGVTQTPKHLITATGQRVTLRCSPRSGDLSVYWYQQSLDQGLQFLIQYYNGEERAKGNILERFSAQQFPDLHSELNLSSLELGDSALYFCASSVAPWRTGDSNEQFFGPGTRLTVL.

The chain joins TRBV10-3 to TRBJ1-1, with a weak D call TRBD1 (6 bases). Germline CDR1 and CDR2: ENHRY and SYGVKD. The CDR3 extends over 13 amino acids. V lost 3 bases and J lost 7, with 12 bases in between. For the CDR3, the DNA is TGTGCCATCAGTGACCATCGCAGGGGTGAAGCTTTCTTT. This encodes CAISDHRRGEAFF.

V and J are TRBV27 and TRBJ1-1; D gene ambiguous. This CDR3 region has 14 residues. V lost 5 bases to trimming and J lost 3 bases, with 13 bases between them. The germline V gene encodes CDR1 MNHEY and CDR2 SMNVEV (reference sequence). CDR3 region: CASSPSRQDTEAFF. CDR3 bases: TGTGCCAGCAGTCCCTCCCGCCAGGACACTGAAGCTTTCTTT.

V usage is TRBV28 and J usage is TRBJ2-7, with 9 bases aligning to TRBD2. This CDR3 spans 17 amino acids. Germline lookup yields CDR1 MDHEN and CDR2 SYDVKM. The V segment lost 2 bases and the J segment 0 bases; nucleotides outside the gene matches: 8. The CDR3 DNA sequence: TGTGCCAGCAGTTTAACTAGCGGGTGGGGGCTCTCCTACGAGCAGTACTTC. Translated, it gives CASSLTSGWGLSYEQYF. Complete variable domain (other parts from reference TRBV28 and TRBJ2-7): DVKVTQSSRYLVKRTGEKVFLECVQDMDHENMFWYRQDPGLGLRLIYFSYDVKMKEKGDIPEGYSVSREKKERFSLILESASTNQTSMYLCASSLTSGWGLSYEQYFGPGTRLTVT.

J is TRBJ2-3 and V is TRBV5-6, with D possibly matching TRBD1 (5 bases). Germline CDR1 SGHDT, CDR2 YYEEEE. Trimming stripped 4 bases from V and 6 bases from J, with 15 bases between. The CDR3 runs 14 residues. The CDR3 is CASSLAPQGDTQYF. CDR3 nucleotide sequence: TGTGCCAGCAGCCTGGCTCCTCAGGGCGATACGCAGTATTTT.

As DNA, the CDR3 is TGCGCCAGCAGTGGACTTCCCTACGAGCAGTACTTC. This sequence encodes CASSGLPYEQYF. The chain carries TRBV10-2 and TRBJ2-7; no firm D call. Trimming took off 4 bases at V and 2 bases at J, with 6 bases between the two ends. Germline CDR1 and CDR2: WSHSY and SAAADI. The CDR3 length is 12 residues.

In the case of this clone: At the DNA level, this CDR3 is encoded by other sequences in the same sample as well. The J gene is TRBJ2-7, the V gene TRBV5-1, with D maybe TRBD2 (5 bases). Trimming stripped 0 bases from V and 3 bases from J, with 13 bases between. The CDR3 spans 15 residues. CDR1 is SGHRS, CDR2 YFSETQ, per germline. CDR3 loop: CASSLAMAGRYEQYF. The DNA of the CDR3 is TGCGCCAGCAGCTTGGCCATGGCGGGCCGCTACGAGCAGTACTTC. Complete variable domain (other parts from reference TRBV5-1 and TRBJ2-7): KAGVTQTPRYLIKTRGQQVTLSCSPISGHRSVSWYQQTPGQGLQFLFEYFSETQRNKGNFPGRFSGRQFSNSRSEMNVSTLELGDSALYLCASSLAMAGRYEQYFGPGTRLTVT.

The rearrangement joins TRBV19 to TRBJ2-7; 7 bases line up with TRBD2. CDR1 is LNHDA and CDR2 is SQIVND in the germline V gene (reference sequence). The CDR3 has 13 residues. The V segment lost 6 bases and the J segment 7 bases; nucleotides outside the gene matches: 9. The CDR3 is CASRGWEGLEQYF. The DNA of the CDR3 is TGTGCCAGTAGAGGTTGGGAGGGTCTGGAGCAGTACTTC.

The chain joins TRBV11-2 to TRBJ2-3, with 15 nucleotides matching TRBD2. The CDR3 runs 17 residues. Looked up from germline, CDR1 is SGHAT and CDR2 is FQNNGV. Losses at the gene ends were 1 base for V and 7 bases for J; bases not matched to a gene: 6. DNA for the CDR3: TGTGCCAGCAGCTTAGCCTCCGGACTAGCGGGAGGGAATACGCAGTATTTT. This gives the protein CASSLASGLAGGNTQYF.

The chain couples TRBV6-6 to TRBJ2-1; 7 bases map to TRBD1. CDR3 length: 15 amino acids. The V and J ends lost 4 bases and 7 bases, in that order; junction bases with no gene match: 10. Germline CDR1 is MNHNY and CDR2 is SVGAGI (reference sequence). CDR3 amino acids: CASSFPGQRTNEQFF. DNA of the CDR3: TGTGCCAGCAGTTTTCCGGGACAGAGAACTAATGAGCAGTTCTTC.

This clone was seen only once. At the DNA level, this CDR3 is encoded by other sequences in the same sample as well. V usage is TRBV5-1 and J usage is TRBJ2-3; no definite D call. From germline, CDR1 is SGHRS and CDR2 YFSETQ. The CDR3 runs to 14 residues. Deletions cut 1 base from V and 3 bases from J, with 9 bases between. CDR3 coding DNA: TGCGCCAGCAGCTTGACTTCGGGTACAGATACGCAGTATTTT. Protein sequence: CASSLTSGTDTQYF.

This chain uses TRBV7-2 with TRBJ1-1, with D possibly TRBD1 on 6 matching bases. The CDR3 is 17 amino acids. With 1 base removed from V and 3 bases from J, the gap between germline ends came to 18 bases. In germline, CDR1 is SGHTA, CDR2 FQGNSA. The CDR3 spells CASSLGPGGTPDTEAFF. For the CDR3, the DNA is TGTGCCAGCAGCTTAGGGCCCGGGGGGACACCGGACACTGAAGCTTTCTTT.

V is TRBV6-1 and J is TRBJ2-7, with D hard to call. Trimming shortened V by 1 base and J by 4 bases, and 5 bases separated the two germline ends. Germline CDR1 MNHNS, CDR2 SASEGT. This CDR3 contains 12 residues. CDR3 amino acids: CASSEVVYEQYF. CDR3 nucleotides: TGTGCCAGCAGTGAAGTAGTGTACGAGCAGTACTTC.

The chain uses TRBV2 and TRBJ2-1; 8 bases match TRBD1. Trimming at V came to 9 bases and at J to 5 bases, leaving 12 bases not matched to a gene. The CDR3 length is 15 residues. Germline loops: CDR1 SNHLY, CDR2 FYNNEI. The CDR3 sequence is CARGTGTGNDNEQFF. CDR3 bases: TGTGCCAGGGGAACCGGGACAGGCAATGACAATGAGCAGTTCTTC.

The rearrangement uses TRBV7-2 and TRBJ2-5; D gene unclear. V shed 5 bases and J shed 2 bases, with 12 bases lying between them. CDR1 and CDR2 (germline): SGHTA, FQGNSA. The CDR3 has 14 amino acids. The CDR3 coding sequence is TGTGCCAGCAGCCTGCCGGTGGATCAAGAGACCCAGTACTTC. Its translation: CASSLPVDQETQYF.

This CDR3 is CASGGAAGDHEQYF. The CDR3 bases are TGTGCCAGCGGGGGTGCAGCGGGAGACCACGAGCAGTACTTC. The gene calls are TRBV18 and TRBJ2-5, with 8 bases identical to TRBD2. With the DNA end fitting TRBJ2-7 better, the J assignment may be wrong. This CDR3 is 14 amino acids long. CDR1 KGHSH and CDR2 LQKENI come from the germline V gene.

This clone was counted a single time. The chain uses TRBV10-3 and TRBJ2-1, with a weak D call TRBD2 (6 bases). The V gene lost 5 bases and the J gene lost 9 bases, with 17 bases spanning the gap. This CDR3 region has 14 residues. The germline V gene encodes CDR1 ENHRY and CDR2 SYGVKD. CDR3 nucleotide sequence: TGTGCCATCAGTTTGCGGGGTTCCTTGGGTGAGCAGTTCTTC. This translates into CAISLRGSLGEQFF.

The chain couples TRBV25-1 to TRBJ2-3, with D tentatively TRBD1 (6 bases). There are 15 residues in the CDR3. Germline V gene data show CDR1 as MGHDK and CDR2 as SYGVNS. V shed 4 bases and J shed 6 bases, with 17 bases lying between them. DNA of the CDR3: TGTGCCAGCAGTGGGTTCACAGGGAGAGTCGATACGCAGTATTTT. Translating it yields CASSGFTGRVDTQYF. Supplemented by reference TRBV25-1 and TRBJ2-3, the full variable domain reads EADIYQTPRYLVIGTGKKITLECSQTMGHDKMYWYQQDPGMELHLIHYSYGVNSTEKGDLSSESTVSRIRTEHFPLTLESARPSHTSQYLCASSGFTGRVDTQYFGPGTRLTVL.